A selection of T cell receptor beta chains follows, all from one sample in a study of memory CD8 T cells in hepatitis C reinfection. The protocol was immunoSEQ multiplex PCR, while the TCRdb copy is restricted to in-frame clones and leaves out a portion. The table lists 4,800 or so clones, 87% of them singletons. Material for sequencing was naive CD8+ T cells sorted from blood. Source of these receptors: a man in his fifties or sixties with hepatitis C virus infection. Each CDR3 is given with its conserved first and last residue. The D gene is left open where the match is weak. Clone size appears in some rows only: once, few, many, or a class for an expanded clone.

v_gene	d_gene	j_gene	abundance	CDR3nt	CDR3aa
TRBV13	TRBD2	TRBJ2-1	-	TGTGCCAGCAGCCCACGGACTAGCGCTTACAATGAGCAGTTCTTC	CASSPRTSAYNEQFF
TRBV10-3	TRBD2	TRBJ2-5	-	TGTGCCATCGGAGCGGGAGGGATACAAGAGACCCAGTACTTC	CAIGAGGIQETQYF
TRBV28	-	TRBJ1-2	-	TGTGCCAGCACCAGGGGTCGGTACTATGGCTACACCTTC	CASTRGRYYGYTF
TRBV9	TRBD2	TRBJ2-7	-	TGTGCCAGCAGCACTGGGACTAGCGGCTCCTACGAGCAGTACTTC	CASSTGTSGSYEQYF
TRBV5-6	-	TRBJ2-3	few	TGTGCCAGCAGCTTTGCAAGCGGAAGGGACTCTGAGAGAGATACGCAGTATTTT	CASSFASGRDSERDTQYF
TRBV14	TRBD1	TRBJ1-4	once	TGTGCCAGCAGCCAAGGAGGGGGCCCTAATGAAAAACTGTTTTTT	CASSQGGGPNEKLFF
TRBV29-1	-	TRBJ2-5	-	TGCAGCGTTGAACTTCGGGGCCTAGGGGAGGCCCAGTACTTC	CSVELRGLGEAQYF
TRBV7-9	TRBD1	TRBJ1-6	-	TGTGCCAGCAGCGACAGGGGATCACCCCTCCACTTT	CASSDRGSPLHF
TRBV9	TRBD2	TRBJ2-7	-	TGTGCCAGCAGCGCGATGGGGGGGGGCTCCTACGAGCAGTACTTC	CASSAMGGGSYEQYF
TRBV19	-	TRBJ2-2	once	TGTGCCAGTAGTATAGATCCGGCGGGACCGAACACCGGGGAGCTGTTTTTT	CASSIDPAGPNTGELFF
TRBV7-8	TRBD2	TRBJ2-1	-	TGTGCCAGCAGCTTAGCAATATTGGCGGGAGAGCACAATGAGCAGTTCTTC	CASSLAILAGEHNEQFF
TRBV15	-	TRBJ2-3	-	TGTGCCACCAGCAGAGATTCTGCGCAGGGCGAGAGCACAGATACGCAGTATTTT	CATSRDSAQGESTDTQYF
TRBV10-2	-	TRBJ1-1	few	TGCGCCAGCAGTCCACCCATCGGACAGCTAAATGAAGCTTTCTTT	CASSPPIGQLNEAFF
TRBV7-3	-	TRBJ2-1	-	TGTGCCAGCAGCTCTGCCCTAAGCTCCTACAATGAGCAGTTCTTC	CASSSALSSYNEQFF
TRBV11-2	TRBD2	TRBJ2-7	-	TGTGCCAGCAGCTTAGAGCCTAGCGGGTACGAGCAGTACTTC	CASSLEPSGYEQYF
TRBV18	-	TRBJ2-7	once	TGTGCCAGCTCCAGCGACGAAGCCTACGAGCAGTACTTC	CASSSDEAYEQYF
TRBV14	-	TRBJ2-1	-	TGTGCCAGCAGCCCAACATTCTATGAGCAGTTCTTC	CASSPTFYEQFF
TRBV27	-	TRBJ2-7	-	TGTGCCAGCAGCCGGAGCTGGGTCTCGGCGAGGGAGCAGTACTTC	CASSRSWVSAREQYF
TRBV9	TRBD1	TRBJ2-3	-	TGTGCCAGCAGCGTAGAGGGGGCTAGCACAGATACGCAGTATTTT	CASSVEGASTDTQYF
TRBV13	TRBD1	TRBJ1-2	-	TGTGCCAGCAGCACTAGGACAGGGGGCGCGTACTATGGCTACACCTTC	CASSTRTGGAYYGYTF
TRBV19	TRBD2	TRBJ2-1	once	TGTGCCAGTAGTCTACTAGCGGGAAATGAGCAGTTCTTC	CASSLLAGNEQFF
TRBV19	TRBD1	TRBJ1-2	-	TGTGCCAGTAGTACCCCAGGGGGCGACGGCTACACCTTC	CASSTPGGDGYTF
TRBV25-1	TRBD1	TRBJ1-1	few	TGTGCCAGCAGTGAATTTGAGGGGGCGGACACTGAAGCTTTCTTT	CASSEFEGADTEAFF
TRBV2	-	TRBJ1-4	-	TGTGCCAGCAGCTCATCCTCGACAGCAACTAATGAAAAACTGTTTTTT	CASSSSSTATNEKLFF
TRBV19	TRBD2	TRBJ2-5	-	TGTGCCAGTAGTATAGGGACTAGCGGGAAAGAGACCCAGTACTTC	CASSIGTSGKETQYF
TRBV18	-	TRBJ2-7	few	TGTGCCAGCTCACCGGCCGGGGAATTCTACGAGCAGTACTTC	CASSPAGEFYEQYF
TRBV19	TRBD1	TRBJ2-2	-	TGTGCCAGTAGTATAGTCCAAACCGGGACAGGGGACACCGGGGAGCTGTTTTTT	CASSIVQTGTGDTGELFF